This section outlines one TCR beta chain sequence together with its context. What it binds is not known. The source of the sample is a study of T cell responses to AZD1222 COVID-19 vaccine. The V end lost 0 bases, the J end lost 2 bases, and 8 bases lay between the germline ends. This CDR3 has 14 residues. Germline V gives CDR1 SGDLS, CDR2 YYNGEE. Repertoires were generated with immunoSEQ multiplex PCR, while TCRdb's copy carries only in-frame clones and drops some. The sample holds fewer than 200,000 clones, around 88% seen once. Overall study findings and caveats: Baseline seropositives among AZD1222 recipients totaled only five to seven. Spike-specific TCR breadth and depth went up after people got two AZD1222 doses. Clonal diversity may have been underestimated, and the donors were mostly white British, with more females than males.

Source: peripheral blood, taken 28 days after the second AZD1222 dose. The receptor was derived from an adult who received the AZD1222 COVID-19 vaccine. V is TRBV9 and J is TRBJ1-2; no definite D call. CDR3 coding DNA: TGTGCCAGCAGCGTAGTCCCTGGCAACTATGGCTACACCTTC. Its protein is CASSVVPGNYGYTF.